These 13 T cell receptor beta chains were sequenced from one sample in a study of blood T cell repertoires in COVID-19. TCRdb keeps only in-frame clones here, not all; method: immunoSEQ multiplex PCR. This table holds approximately 120,000 clones, roughly 92% found once. Specimen: peripheral blood. The origin of the receptors is a man in his fifties with COVID-19, enrolled during active disease.

The V call is TRBV11-2, the J call TRBJ1-1; 8 bases match TRBD1. V was clipped by 5 bases and J by 0 bases; unmatched bases: 2. The CDR3 length is 14 residues. Germline V lookup: CDR1 SGHAT, CDR2 FQNNGV. The CDR3 loop reads CASSTDRVNTEAFF. Written as DNA, the CDR3 is TGTGCCAGCAGCACGGACAGGGTGAACACTGAAGCTTTCTTT.

Regarding this clone: Other nucleotide sequences in the sample specify the same CDR3. The chain couples TRBV10-3 to TRBJ2-2; D perhaps matches TRBD1 (5 bases). This CDR3 comprises 14 residues. The germline V gene encodes CDR1 ENHRY and CDR2 SYGVKD. Trimming took off 6 bases at V and 1 base at J, with 9 bases between the two ends. The CDR3 spells CAIRRTGNTGELFF. CDR3 bases: TGTGCCATCAGAAGAACAGGGAACACCGGGGAGCTGTTTTTT.

The rearrangement uses TRBV19 and TRBJ2-3, with 10 bases that match TRBD1. The CDR3 is 15 amino acids. Germline lookup yields CDR1 LNHDA and CDR2 SQIVND (reference sequence). Germline trimming cut 5 bases from V and 2 bases from J; bases unmatched to any gene: 4. CDR3 region: CASSRQGASTDTQYF. Here the CDR3 DNA reads TGTGCCAGTAGTCGACAGGGGGCCTCCACAGATACGCAGTATTTT.

This chain links TRBV18 with TRBJ2-5, with 11 bases fitting TRBD2. The CDR3 is 14 amino acids. Germline lookup yields CDR1 KGHSH and CDR2 LQKENI. The V gene end was trimmed by 5 bases and the J gene end by 4 bases; junction bases not matched to a gene: 3. The CDR3 sequence: CASSTSGSGETQYF. DNA of the CDR3: TGTGCCAGCTCAACTAGCGGGAGCGGAGAGACCCAGTACTTC.

The V call is TRBV4-2, the J call TRBJ2-7; the match to TRBD1 covers 9 bases. The CDR3 covers 16 residues. Looked up from germline, CDR1 is LGHNA and CDR2 is YNFKEQ. The J segment lost 4 bases and the V segment lost 2 bases, leaving 9 bases of the junction unmatched. For the CDR3, the DNA is TGTGCCAGCAGCCAATCCCCGGGACAGGGACTATACGAGCAGTACTTC. Its translation: CASSQSPGQGLYEQYF.

The chain joins TRBV5-1 to TRBJ1-6; 8 bases line up with TRBD1. Germline assignment: CDR1 SGHRS and CDR2 YFSETQ. J gave up 9 bases and V 4 bases, and 12 bases lay outside the gene matches. This CDR3 has 16 amino acids. The CDR3 spells CASSPYLTGDGSPLHF. DNA for the CDR3: TGCGCCAGCAGCCCATACTTGACAGGGGACGGTTCACCCCTCCACTTT. The full variable domain, its missing parts supplied by reference TRBV5-1 and TRBJ1-6, is KAGVTQTPRYLIKTRGQQVTLSCSPISGHRSVSWYQQTPGQGLQFLFEYFSETQRNKGNFPGRFSGRQFSNSRSEMNVSTLELGDSALYLCASSPYLTGDGSPLHFGNGTRLTVT.

Here the CDR3 DNA reads TGTGCCAGCACGGACAGGGTCAATGAGCAGTTCTTC. Amino acid sequence: CASTDRVNEQFF. The chain recombines TRBV4-2 with TRBJ2-1, with TRBD1 identical over 8 bases. Germline CDR1 and CDR2: LGHNA and YNFKEQ. The CDR3 runs to 12 residues. V lost 7 bases and J lost 6; bases outside the gene matches: 2.

The chain employs TRBV30 and TRBJ1-2; D is unclear. The CDR3 has 15 residues. The germline V and J ends were trimmed by 1 base and 1 base, with 13 bases remaining between them. Germline V gives CDR1 GTSNPN, CDR2 SVGIG (reference sequence). In DNA, the CDR3 is TGTGCCTGGAGTGACGGTTACAGATTTAACTATGGCTACACCTTC. This codes for CAWSDGYRFNYGYTF.

J is TRBJ1-6 and V is TRBV23-1, with a possible D match to TRBD1 (5 bases). TRBV23-1 is marked as an open reading frame, function uncertain. This CDR3 spans 15 amino acids. V lost 7 bases and J 8 bases, leaving 18 bases between the germline ends. The CDR3: CASTIRPGVDSPLHF. The CDR3, as DNA: TGCGCCAGCACGATCCGGCCGGGGGTAGATTCACCCCTCCACTTT.

This clone has a handful of counts. The chain uses TRBV2 and TRBJ1-1; 10 nucleotides line up with TRBD1. The germline gives CDR1 SNHLY, CDR2 FYNNEI. This CDR3 spans 13 amino acids. In DNA, the CDR3 is TGTGACACACCGGGACAGGGGATGTCTGAAGCTTTCTTT. It encodes CDTPGQGMSEAFF.

This chain connects TRBV19 to TRBJ1-1; D possibly corresponds to TRBD1 (6 bases). The V gene's germline CDR1 is LNHDA and CDR2 SQIVND (reference sequence). Trimming left V 4 bases short and J 6 bases short, with 9 bases between. CDR3 length: 12 residues. CDR3 nucleotides: TGTGCCAGTAGTAGGACAGTATCTGAAGCTTTCTTT. This encodes CASSRTVSEAFF.

The V gene is TRBV7-6, the J gene TRBJ2-1; D possibly corresponds to TRBD2 (6 bases). V was pared by 0 bases and J by 7 bases, with 7 bases between. The CDR3 sequence is 13 residues long. Germline loops: CDR1 SGHVS, CDR2 FNYEAQ. This chain's CDR3 is CASSLAGLNEQFF. CDR3 nucleotides: TGTGCCAGCAGCTTAGCGGGACTTAATGAGCAGTTCTTC.

J is TRBJ2-3 and V is TRBV6-5; TRBD2 might be the D (5 bases). Germline assignment: CDR1 MNHEY and CDR2 SVGAGI. The CDR3 runs 15 residues. V lost 6 bases and J 4 bases, leaving 17 bases between the germline ends. The CDR3 protein is CASRGSGSRSDTQYF. In DNA form, the CDR3 reads TGTGCCAGCAGGGGGTCGGGGAGCCGGTCAGATACGCAGTATTTT.